These 12 T cell receptor beta chains were all obtained from the same sample, sequenced in a study of PD-1 blockade in classical Hodgkin lymphoma. Time point defined: newly diagnosed, previously untreated cHL patient sample. The CD4+ T cells used were purified from thawed PBMCs through magnetic negative selection. Assay: immunoSEQ multiplex PCR; the TCRdb copy retains only in-frame clones and omits some. The repertoire holds 18,000 or so clones, with over 75% as singletons. Material: CD4+ T cells from blood. Source of these receptors: a human donor with classical Hodgkin lymphoma.

This sequence joins TRBV27 and TRBJ2-1; the match to TRBD2 covers 9 bases. Germline CDR1 reads MNHEY; CDR2 reads SMNVEV (reference sequence). With V trimmed by 4 bases and J by 8 bases, 12 bases remained unmatched. CDR3 length equals 16 residues. In DNA, the CDR3 is TGTGCCAGCAGTTCAATTCCGGGACTAGCTTACCATGAGCAGTTCTTC. Translation gives CASSSIPGLAYHEQFF.

The CDR3 nucleotides are TGTGCCAGCAGCTTAGAACCCAGCGGGGGCCAATACGAGCAGTACTTC. This translates into CASSLEPSGGQYEQYF. The chain recombines TRBV7-9 with TRBJ2-5; 8 bases are shared with TRBD2. The J call is doubtful: the DNA matches TRBJ2-7 better. The CDR3 is made up of 16 amino acids. Germline values: CDR1 SEHNR, CDR2 FQNEAQ (reference sequence).

The rearrangement uses TRBV19 and TRBJ1-5; no clear D gene. The CDR3 has 12 residues. V lost 6 bases, J lost 0 bases, and 3 bases lay in between. Looked up from germline, CDR1 is LNHDA and CDR2 is SQIVND (reference sequence). The CDR3 loop is CASRYSNQPQHF. CDR3 in DNA: TGTGCCAGTAGGTATAGCAATCAGCCCCAGCATTTT.

The chain uses TRBV20-1 and TRBJ2-7; possible D gene TRBD1, 6 bases. Trimming took off 8 bases at V and 5 bases at J, with 10 bases between the two ends. The germline CDR1 and CDR2 sequences are DFQATT and SNEGSKA (reference sequence). The CDR3 is 10 residues long. CDR3 region: CSSSGDEQYF. Here the CDR3 DNA reads TGCAGTTCGTCAGGGGACGAGCAGTACTTC.

The chain combines TRBV11-3 with TRBJ2-3; D is perhaps TRBD2 (6 bases). CDR3 length: 16 residues. Germline CDR1 is SGHNT and CDR2 is YENEEA. V lost 1 base and J lost 4, with 15 bases in between. The CDR3 protein is CASSLGGTSGADTQYF. DNA for the CDR3: TGTGCCAGCAGCTTAGGGGGGACTTCGGGCGCAGATACGCAGTATTTT.

This clone was counted between two and nine times. The chain combines TRBV27 with TRBJ1-1, with a possible D match to TRBD1 (5 bases). The V gene lost 3 bases and the J gene lost 6 bases, with 14 bases spanning the gap. Germline assignment: CDR1 MNHEY and CDR2 SMNVEV (reference sequence). This CDR3 comprises 14 residues. As DNA, the CDR3 is TGTGCCAGCAGTTTGGGCCCGAAGGGGTCTGAAGCTTTCTTT. Translation: CASSLGPKGSEAFF.

Written as DNA, the CDR3 is TGTGCCAGCAGCCCCCAAGGGGGACAGGGGATCGGGGAGCTGTTTTTT. Translated: CASSPQGGQGIGELFF. V gene TRBV2 combines with J gene TRBJ2-2, with TRBD1 identical over 10 bases. Trimming removed 6 bases from V and 7 bases from J; junction bases left unmatched: 11. CDR3 length: 16 amino acids. From germline, CDR1 is SNHLY and CDR2 FYNNEI.

The chain uses TRBV19 and TRBJ2-3; D gene unclear. Germline V gives CDR1 LNHDA, CDR2 SQIVND (reference sequence). The CDR3 totals 14 residues. The V end was cut by 3 bases, the J end by 4 bases, with 11 bases between. The DNA for the CDR3 is TGTGCCAGTAGTATTGGCCGAGGTCCAGATACGCAGTATTTT. It codes for CASSIGRGPDTQYF.

The chain carries TRBV5-6 and TRBJ2-1; D possibly corresponds to TRBD2 (6 bases). The CDR3 sequence is 15 residues long. CDR1 and CDR2 (germline): SGHDT, YYEEEE. Between the trimmed V and J ends, which lost 5 bases and 5 bases, there was a span of 17 bases. CDR3 bases: TGTGCCAGCAGTCCCGAGCGGGCGCCAAACAATGAGCAGTTCTTC. It translates to CASSPERAPNNEQFF.

The rearrangement uses TRBV5-4 and TRBJ1-1; D unclear. The CDR3 totals 15 residues. The germline V gene has CDR1 SGHNT and CDR2 YYREEE (reference sequence). V gave up 4 bases and J gave up 0 bases, with 13 bases separating them. This CDR3 reads CASSPHGGMNTEAFF. The CDR3 coding sequence is TGTGCCAGCAGCCCCCATGGAGGGATGAACACTGAAGCTTTCTTT.

The chain joins TRBV2 to TRBJ1-5, with D tentatively TRBD1 (5 bases). Per the germline V gene, CDR1 is SNHLY and CDR2 is FYNNEI. This CDR3 comprises 15 residues. Trimming took 6 bases from V and 3 from J, leaving 15 bases between them. This CDR3 reads CASSLGGEVNQPQHF. The CDR3, as DNA: TGTGCCAGCAGCCTCGGGGGGGAGGTCAATCAGCCCCAGCATTTT.

The V gene is TRBV5-1, the J gene TRBJ1-6, with 12 positions matching TRBD1. Trimming took 4 bases from V and 7 from J; bases not matched to a gene: 9. The CDR3 extends over 17 amino acids. Germline lookup yields CDR1 SGHRS and CDR2 YFSETQ. The DNA of the CDR3 is TGCGCCAGCAGCCTCCTCGGGACAGGGGGCTTCAATTCACCCCTCCACTTT. It yields the protein CASSLLGTGGFNSPLHF. Using reference TRBV5-1 and TRBJ1-6 for the parts outside the CDR3, the full variable domain is KAGVTQTPRYLIKTRGQQVTLSCSPISGHRSVSWYQQTPGQGLQFLFEYFSETQRNKGNFPGRFSGRQFSNSRSEMNVSTLELGDSALYLCASSLLGTGGFNSPLHFGNGTRLTVT.